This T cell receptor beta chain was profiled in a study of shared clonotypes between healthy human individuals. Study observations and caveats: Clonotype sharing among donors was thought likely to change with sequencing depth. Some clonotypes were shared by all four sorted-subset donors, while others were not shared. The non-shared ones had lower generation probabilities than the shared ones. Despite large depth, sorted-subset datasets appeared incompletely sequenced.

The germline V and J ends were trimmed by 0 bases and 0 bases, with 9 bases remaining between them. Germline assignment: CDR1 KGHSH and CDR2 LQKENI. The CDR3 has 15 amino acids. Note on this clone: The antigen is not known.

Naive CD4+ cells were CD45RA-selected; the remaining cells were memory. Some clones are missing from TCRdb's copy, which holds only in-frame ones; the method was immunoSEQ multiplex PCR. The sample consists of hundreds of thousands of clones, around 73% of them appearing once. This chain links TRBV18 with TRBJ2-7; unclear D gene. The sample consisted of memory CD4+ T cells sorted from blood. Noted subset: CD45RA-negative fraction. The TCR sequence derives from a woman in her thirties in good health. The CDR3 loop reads CASSPPSSPSYEQYF. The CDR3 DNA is TGTGCCAGCTCACCACCTAGCTCCCCCTCCTACGAGCAGTACTTC.